This is a list of T cell receptor beta chains from one sample in a study of early T cells in non-severe SARS-CoV-2 infection. TCRdb reprocessed the 5' RACE reads via MiXCR and lists one record per CDR3 protein. The profile shows about 79,000 distinct CDR3 sequences, roughly 13% of them singletons. Sequencing was carried out using whole blood. These receptors came from an adult who was a healthcare worker with PCR-confirmed SARS-CoV-2 infection or an uninfected control (not recorded which). Both conserved end residues are part of each CDR3. Fields, in order: D gene, V gene, clone size, J gene, CDR3 protein, CDR3 DNA. A D gene is named only where the DNA matches it firmly. The size of a clone is reported for some rows only, either as once, few or many, or as a class for expanded clones.

d_call: .
v_call: TRBV13
clone_size: few
j_call: TRBJ2-1
cdr3_aa: CASSSLAESSYNEQFF
cdr3_nt: TGTGCCAGCAGCTCCCTGGCCGAGAGCTCCTACAATGAGCAGTTCTTC

d_call: .
v_call: TRBV6-5
clone_size: many
j_call: TRBJ1-4
cdr3_aa: CASSYAGFSDEKLFF
cdr3_nt: TGTGCCAGCAGTTACGCAGGTTTCTCGGATGAAAAACTGTTTTTT

d_call: TRBD2
v_call: TRBV5-1
clone_size: .
j_call: TRBJ2-3
cdr3_aa: CASSTRPGLAGASTDTQYF
cdr3_nt: TGCGCCAGCAGCACCCGCCCGGGACTAGCGGGGGCCAGCACAGATACGCAGTATTTT

d_call: TRBD1
v_call: TRBV7-9
clone_size: few
j_call: TRBJ1-1
cdr3_aa: CARGPTGDVGAFF
cdr3_nt: TGTGCCAGGGGCCCGACAGGGGATGTGGGAGCTTTCTTT

d_call: .
v_call: TRBV11-2
clone_size: .
j_call: TRBJ2-5
cdr3_aa: CASSERQETQYF
cdr3_nt: TGTGCCAGCAGCGAACGACAAGAGACCCAGTACTTC

d_call: .
v_call: TRBV5-1
clone_size: .
j_call: TRBJ1-2
cdr3_aa: CASSPGEGSAGYTF
cdr3_nt: TGCGCCAGCAGCCCAGGGGAGGGTAGTGCTGGCTACACCTTC

d_call: TRBD2
v_call: TRBV3-1
clone_size: few
j_call: TRBJ2-7
cdr3_aa: CASGGLAESYEQYF
cdr3_nt: TGTGCCAGCGGGGGACTAGCGGAGAGCTACGAGCAGTACTTC

d_call: .
v_call: TRBV6-1
clone_size: .
j_call: TRBJ1-2
cdr3_aa: CASSEGAGGYGYTF
cdr3_nt: TGTGCCAGCAGTGAAGGGGCCGGAGGCTATGGCTACACCTTC

d_call: .
v_call: TRBV20-1
clone_size: few
j_call: TRBJ2-1
cdr3_aa: CSATRGGEQFF
cdr3_nt: TGCAGTGCCACGAGGGGAGGTGAGCAGTTCTTC

d_call: .
v_call: TRBV29-1
clone_size: .
j_call: TRBJ2-1
cdr3_aa: CSVVRLNEQFF
cdr3_nt: TGCAGCGTTGTAAGGTTGAATGAGCAGTTCTTC

d_call: .
v_call: TRBV28
clone_size: many
j_call: TRBJ1-5
cdr3_aa: CASSLGALGTQHF
cdr3_nt: TGTGCCAGCAGTTTAGGGGCCCTCGGGACCCAGCATTTT

d_call: TRBD1
v_call: TRBV7-2
clone_size: few
j_call: TRBJ1-2
cdr3_aa: CASSSRTGTHGYTF
cdr3_nt: TGTGCCAGCAGCTCCCGGACAGGGACGCATGGCTACACCTTC

d_call: TRBD1
v_call: TRBV7-9
clone_size: few
j_call: TRBJ2-5
cdr3_aa: CASSSPGQGFETQYF
cdr3_nt: TGTGCCAGCAGCTCGCCGGGACAGGGGTTTGAGACCCAGTACTTC

d_call: TRBD1
v_call: TRBV5-1
clone_size: few
j_call: TRBJ1-1
cdr3_aa: CASSPRGTGVLEAEAFF
cdr3_nt: TGCGCCAGCAGCCCCCGCGGGACAGGGGTTCTTGAGGCTGAAGCTTTCTTT

d_call: .
v_call: TRBV7-3
clone_size: many
j_call: TRBJ2-3
cdr3_aa: CASSLGGATDTQYF
cdr3_nt: TGTGCCAGCAGCTTAGGCGGAGCCACAGATACGCAATATTTT

d_call: .
v_call: TRBV12-3/TRBV12-4
clone_size: many
j_call: TRBJ2-5
cdr3_aa: CASSFTSQETQYF
cdr3_nt: TGTGCCAGCAGTTTTACTAGCCAAGAGACCCAGTACTTC

d_call: .
v_call: TRBV18
clone_size: many
j_call: TRBJ1-1
cdr3_aa: CASSPPNSQDAEAFF
cdr3_nt: TGTGCCAGCTCACCACCAAACAGCCAGGACGCTGAAGCTTTCTTT

d_call: .
v_call: TRBV11-2
clone_size: few
j_call: TRBJ2-7
cdr3_aa: CASSLNPGPYEQYF
cdr3_nt: TGTGCCAGCAGCTTAAATCCGGGGCCCTACGAGCAGTACTTC

d_call: .
v_call: TRBV7-8
clone_size: few
j_call: TRBJ2-6
cdr3_aa: CASSPRQVSGANVLTF
cdr3_nt: TGTGCCAGCAGTCCCCGGCAAGTCTCTGGGGCCAACGTCCTGACTTTC

d_call: TRBD2
v_call: TRBV28
clone_size: .
j_call: TRBJ2-1
cdr3_aa: CASSLGSGIPRGYNEQFF
cdr3_nt: TGTGCCAGCAGTTTGGGGAGCGGGATCCCCCGGGGATACAATGAGCAGTTCTTC

d_call: .
v_call: TRBV19
clone_size: .
j_call: TRBJ2-1
cdr3_aa: CASSNNEQFF
cdr3_nt: TGTGCCAGTAGTAACAATGAGCAGTTCTTC

d_call: .
v_call: TRBV3-1
clone_size: few
j_call: TRBJ1-2
cdr3_aa: CASSPRAAGYGYTF
cdr3_nt: TGTGCCAGCAGCCCCCGCGCCGCGGGCTATGGCTACACCTTC

d_call: TRBD2
v_call: TRBV4-1
clone_size: .
j_call: TRBJ2-7
cdr3_aa: CASSQDNLAGHYEQYF
cdr3_nt: TGCGCCAGCAGCCAAGATAACCTAGCGGGCCACTACGAGCAGTACTTC

d_call: TRBD1
v_call: TRBV20-1
clone_size: few
j_call: TRBJ1-6
cdr3_aa: CSARRHRGGSYNSPLHF
cdr3_nt: TGCAGTGCTAGAAGGCACAGGGGGGGCTCCTATAATTCACCCCTCCACTTT

d_call: TRBD2
v_call: TRBV11-2
clone_size: .
j_call: TRBJ2-7
cdr3_aa: CASSLLGTSASYEQYF
cdr3_nt: TGTGCCAGCAGCTTATTAGGGACTAGCGCTTCCTACGAGCAGTACTTC